Each of the 32 T cell receptor beta chains below was sequenced from the same sample in a study of graft-versus-host responses after intestinal transplantation. Some clones are missing from TCRdb's copy, which holds only in-frame ones; the method was immunoSEQ multiplex PCR. The sample lists about 110,000 clones; approximately 94% were seen once. The antigens these receptors bind are not known. The sequencing used unstimulated CD4+ T cells sorted from spleen or lymph node cells, collected before transplant. All receptors derive from a human donor who was the organ donor for an intestinal transplant.

V is TRBV5-4 and J is TRBJ2-6, with 9 positions matching TRBD1. With 0 bases clipped from V and 1 base from J, the junction kept 8 bases outside the gene matches. The CDR3 runs 19 residues. Germline assignment: CDR1 SGHNT and CDR2 YYREEE (reference sequence). As DNA, the CDR3 is TGTGCCAGCAGCTTGGGGGGACAGGGCTCTTTTTCTGGGGCCAACGTCCTGACTTTC. It codes for CASSLGGQGSFSGANVLTF. Complete variable domain (other parts from reference TRBV5-4 and TRBJ2-6): ETGVTQSPTHLIKTRGQQVTLRCSSQSGHNTVSWYQQALGQGPQFIFQYYREEENGRGNFPPRFSGLQFPNYSSELNVNALELDDSALYLCASSLGGQGSFSGANVLTFGAGSRLTVL.

CDR3 bases: TGTGCCAGCAGCTTTGGGGGGATCTTCCAAGAGACCCAGTACTTC. Protein: CASSFGGIFQETQYF. The rearrangement links TRBV5-4 to TRBJ2-5, with D possibly being TRBD2 (6 bases). Trimming left V 2 bases short and J 1 base short, with 12 bases between. Germline CDR1 and CDR2: SGHNT and YYREEE (reference sequence). There are 15 residues in the CDR3.

The V gene is TRBV28, the J gene TRBJ2-4; D is possibly TRBD2 (6 bases). The V gene lost 10 bases and the J gene lost 10 bases, with 17 bases spanning the gap. This CDR3 contains 12 residues. CDR1 and CDR2 (germline): MDHEN, SYDVKM. CDR3: CATTGLPSIQYF. Here the CDR3 DNA reads TGTGCCACCACGGGACTCCCGTCGATTCAGTACTTC.

The J gene is TRBJ2-1, the V gene TRBV13; 7 nucleotides agree with TRBD1. The CDR3 contains 16 residues. After removal of 0 bases from V and 9 bases from J, the junction contained 11 bases not matched to a gene. Germline-derived CDR1 and CDR2 are PRHDT and FYEKMQ (reference sequence). The CDR3 nucleotides read TGTGCCAGCAGCTTAGGGTACGACAGGGATGAGAGTGAGCAGTTCTTC. Translated: CASSLGYDRDESEQFF. The variable domain in full, with the rest retrieved from reference TRBV13 and TRBJ2-1, is AAGVIQSPRHLIKEKRETATLKCYPIPRHDTVYWYQQGPGQDPQFLISFYEKMQSDKGSIPDRFSAQQFSDYHSELNMSSLELGDSALYFCASSLGYDRDESEQFFGPGTRLTVL.

J is TRBJ2-1 and V is TRBV29-1; 9 bases fit TRBD2. V trimming: 4 bases; J trimming: 6 bases; junction bases outside the gene matches: 13. Germline V gene data show CDR1 as SQVTM and CDR2 as ANQGSEA. The CDR3 sequence is 16 residues long. The CDR3 region has the DNA TGCAGCGTTGGCCGAAATAGCGGGAGAAGAGGCAATGAGCAGTTCTTC. It is translated as CSVGRNSGRRGNEQFF.

The chain joins TRBV7-2 to TRBJ2-7; possibly TRBD2 for D (6 bases). V shed 5 bases and J shed 7 bases, with 21 bases lying between them. The CDR3 has 15 amino acids. Per the germline V gene, CDR1 is SGHTA and CDR2 is FQGNSA. The CDR3 here is CASSAEVSGAGEQYF. As DNA, the CDR3 is TGTGCCAGCAGCGCTGAGGTCTCGGGAGCAGGGGAGCAGTACTTC. Drawing the rest from reference TRBV7-2 and TRBJ2-7, the complete variable domain is GAGVSQSPSNKVTEKGKDVELRCDPISGHTALYWYRQSLGQGLEFLIYFQGNSAPDKSGLPSDRFSAERTGGSVSTLTIQRTQQEDSAVYLCASSAEVSGAGEQYFGPGTRLTVT.

CDR3 amino acids: CASSQPGAAKNIQYF. The CDR3, as DNA: TGCGCCAGCAGTCAACCAGGGGCGGCCAAAAACATTCAGTACTTC. The J gene is TRBJ2-4, the V gene TRBV23-1; D is possibly TRBD1 (6 bases). TRBV23-1 is sorted into the ORF group, with uncertain function. This CDR3 has 15 amino acids. Deletions cut 2 bases from V and 1 base from J, with 9 bases between.

The rearrangement joins TRBV30 to TRBJ2-2; D gene unclear. CDR3 length equals 14 residues. The germline V gene encodes CDR1 GTSNPN and CDR2 SVGIG (reference sequence). V gave up 0 bases and J gave up 2 bases, with 7 bases separating them. CDR3 sequence reads: CAWSVRLNTGELFF. The CDR3 DNA follows: TGTGCCTGGAGTGTACGGCTAAACACCGGGGAGCTGTTTTTT.

The chain joins TRBV29-1 to TRBJ2-7; no clear D. The V end lost 5 bases, the J end lost 7 bases, and 6 bases lay between the germline ends. Per the germline V gene, CDR1 is SQVTM and CDR2 is ANQGSEA. The CDR3 has 9 residues. Written as DNA, the CDR3 is TGCAGCGTTTCGGATGAGCAGTACTTC. As protein: CSVSDEQYF.

This chain uses TRBV5-1 with TRBJ2-3; 7 bases map to TRBD1. Losses at the gene ends were 5 bases for V and 3 bases for J; bases not matched to a gene: 6. The CDR3 covers 14 residues. The germline V gene has CDR1 SGHRS and CDR2 YFSETQ. The CDR3 here is CASRKDRETDTQYF. The CDR3 DNA sequence: TGCGCCAGCAGGAAAGACAGGGAAACAGATACGCAGTATTTT.

The rearrangement joins TRBV5-1 to TRBJ2-5; TRBD2 is a possible D gene (5 bases). CDR3 length: 14 residues. CDR1 and CDR2 from the germline V gene are SGHRS and YFSETQ. V lost 5 bases and J lost 5, with 16 bases in between. CDR3 sequence: CASSPGKIYETQYF. Written as DNA, the CDR3 is TGCGCCAGCAGTCCGGGAAAAATCTATGAGACCCAGTACTTC.

This clone turned up a few times. The V and J genes are TRBV4-2 and TRBJ2-1; 9 nucleotides match TRBD1. V shed 1 base, J shed 6 bases, and the junction held 4 bases outside the gene matches. The CDR3 contains 15 residues. Germline V lookup: CDR1 LGHNA, CDR2 YNFKEQ. The CDR3 sequence is CASSQAGTGSNEQFF. In nucleotides, the CDR3 is TGTGCCAGCAGCCAAGCCGGGACAGGGAGCAATGAGCAGTTCTTC.

This clone was recorded only once. At one of its ends the junction is not consistent with the germline gene, which may arise from a read error. The chain carries TRBV11-2 and TRBJ1-2, with D uncertain. The V gene's germline CDR1 is SGHAT and CDR2 FQNNGV. The CDR3 contains 11 residues. CDR3 sequence reads: CASSLFNLTSF. Written as DNA, the CDR3 is TGTGCCAGCAGCTTATTTAACCTTACATCCTTC.

The rearrangement links TRBV6-5 to TRBJ2-1; no firm D call. CDR1 and CDR2 from the germline V gene are MNHEY and SVGAGI. The length of the CDR3 is 12 residues. Trimming left V 2 bases short and J 10 bases short, with 9 bases between. The CDR3 sequence: CASSYTMGEQFF. Written as DNA, the CDR3 is TGTGCCAGCAGTTACACGATGGGGGAGCAGTTCTTC.

Details on this clone: Other DNA sequences in the sample encode the same CDR3. This chain connects TRBV19 to TRBJ2-5; D possibly corresponds to TRBD1 (5 bases). From germline, CDR1 is LNHDA and CDR2 SQIVND (reference sequence). Trimming pared 3 bases from V and 3 bases from J, leaving 8 bases between. The CDR3 totals 13 residues. The chain's CDR3 is CASSIGREETQYF. CDR3 bases: TGTGCCAGTAGTATCGGCAGGGAAGAGACCCAGTACTTC.

The V gene is TRBV19, the J gene TRBJ2-2, with 8 nucleotides matching TRBD1. CDR3 length: 13 residues. CDR1 is LNHDA, CDR2 SQIVND, per germline (reference sequence). V shed 4 bases and J 6 bases; nucleotides not matched to a gene: 1. CDR3 sequence (DNA): TGTGCCAGTAGTAAGGGACAGGCCGGGGAGCTGTTTTTT. The encoded protein is CASSKGQAGELFF.

This chain connects TRBV4-2 to TRBJ2-7; D remains ambiguous. V was cut by 2 bases and J by 0 bases, with 5 bases left in between. The CDR3 is made up of 13 amino acids. Germline-derived CDR1 and CDR2 are LGHNA and YNFKEQ. The CDR3 sequence is CASSQPGSYEQYF. In DNA, the CDR3 is TGTGCCAGCAGCCAACCGGGCTCCTACGAGCAGTACTTC.

The table lists this clone with a few counts. V gene TRBV27 combines with J gene TRBJ1-1, with a tentative D call TRBD1 (5 bases). Germline V lookup: CDR1 MNHEY, CDR2 SMNVEV (reference sequence). Trimming took off 5 bases at V and 8 bases at J, with 12 bases between the two ends. This CDR3 has 12 amino acids. CDR3 sequence (DNA): TGTGCCAGCAGTCTCTCCGGGGGGGAAGCTTTCTTT. Its translation is CASSLSGGEAFF.

This clone has just one count. The chain carries TRBV6-1 and TRBJ2-5; D is unclear. This CDR3 spans 14 amino acids. The V and J ends lost 2 bases and 3 bases respectively, with 10 bases between them. Per germline, CDR1 MNHNS and CDR2 SASEGT. CDR3 nucleotides: TGTGCCAGCAGTGAAATGTGGGCAAAAGAGACCCAGTACTTC. Protein: CASSEMWAKETQYF.

The chain carries TRBV7-6 and TRBJ2-3, with no clear D. Germline V gene data show CDR1 as SGHVS and CDR2 as FNYEAQ. V shed 6 bases and J shed 6 bases, with 7 bases lying between them. CDR3 length equals 11 residues. CDR3 coding DNA: TGTGCCAGCAGAGAAGGGGATACGCAGTATTTT. It codes for CASREGDTQYF.

The V call is TRBV28, the J call TRBJ1-1, with D hard to call. The V and J ends lost 6 bases and 0 bases respectively, with 14 bases between them. The CDR3 is 15 amino acids. The germline V gene encodes CDR1 MDHEN and CDR2 SYDVKM. The CDR3 spells CASRLATAMNTEAFF. The CDR3 nucleotides read TGTGCCAGCAGACTGGCGACGGCCATGAACACTGAAGCTTTCTTT.

This chain links TRBV7-9 with TRBJ1-1; no firm D call. The germline V gene encodes CDR1 SEHNR and CDR2 FQNEAQ (reference sequence). CDR3 length: 13 residues. V was cut by 0 bases and J by 1 base, with 3 bases left in between. The CDR3 region is CASSLAPNTEAFF. The CDR3 region has the DNA TGTGCCAGCAGCTTAGCCCCGAACACTGAAGCTTTCTTT.

The V call is TRBV5-1, the J call TRBJ2-5, with 13 bases that match TRBD2. The CDR3 consists of 17 residues. Germline trimming cut 4 bases from V and 5 bases from J; bases unmatched to any gene: 11. Germline assignment: CDR1 SGHRS and CDR2 YFSETQ. In DNA, the CDR3 is TGCGCCAGCAGCCGGACTAGCGGGAGCCTTCTAGGGGAGACCCAGTACTTC. It translates to CASSRTSGSLLGETQYF.

The CDR3 reads CASSLGIAGVVNEQFF. For the CDR3, the DNA is TGTGCCAGCAGCTTGGGTATAGCGGGAGTAGTGAATGAGCAGTTCTTC. The chain is built from TRBV5-4 and TRBJ2-1; the match to TRBD2 covers 9 bases. The CDR3 spans 16 residues. The junction had 8 bases not matched to a gene; V was cut back by 0 bases and J by 7 bases. The germline V gene has CDR1 SGHNT and CDR2 YYREEE (reference sequence).

The V and J genes are TRBV9 and TRBJ2-7, with a possible D match to TRBD2 (5 bases). The CDR3 loop spans 16 amino acids. V was pared by 0 bases and J by 4 bases, with 17 bases between. Per the germline V gene, CDR1 is SGDLS and CDR2 is YYNGEE. For the CDR3, the DNA is TGTGCCAGCAGCGTAGCCCCTCGAGCGGAGTATTACGAGCAGTACTTC. Its translation: CASSVAPRAEYYEQYF.

The chain carries TRBV4-1 and TRBJ2-6, with D uncertain. The V gene's germline CDR1 is MGHRA and CDR2 YSYEKL. The CDR3 is made up of 19 amino acids. V gave up 0 bases and J gave up 0 bases, with 15 bases separating them. The CDR3 DNA reads as TGCGCCAGCAGCCAAGATCGGCCAGGCGTACACTCTGGGGCCAACGTCCTGACTTTC. As protein: CASSQDRPGVHSGANVLTF.

The table lists this clone with a count of one. The chain employs TRBV5-1 and TRBJ2-3; D might be TRBD1 (6 bases). The germline V gene encodes CDR1 SGHRS and CDR2 YFSETQ. V was clipped by 4 bases and J by 0 bases, with 12 bases between them. This CDR3 region has 15 residues. Here the CDR3 reads CASSRDTSSTDTQYF. In DNA form, the CDR3 reads TGCGCCAGCAGCCGGGACACCTCTAGCACAGATACGCAGTATTTT.

The chain uses TRBV14 and TRBJ2-2; 9 nucleotides agree with TRBD1. V lost 3 bases and J lost 6; bases outside the gene matches: 2. The CDR3 is made up of 14 amino acids. Germline V CDR1 and CDR2: SGHDN, FVKESK. The CDR3 protein is CASSQDRGPGELFF. Written as DNA, the CDR3 is TGTGCCAGCAGCCAGGACAGGGGTCCCGGGGAGCTGTTTTTT. Filled out from reference TRBV14 and TRBJ2-2, the complete variable domain reads EAGVTQFPSHSVIEKGQTVTLRCDPISGHDNLYWYRRVMGKEIKFLLHFVKESKQDESGMPNNRFLAERTGGTYSTLKVQPAELEDSGVYFCASSQDRGPGELFFGEGSRLTVL.

The V gene is TRBV25-1, the J gene TRBJ2-3; 8 bases fit TRBD1. Trimming cost V 3 bases and J 10 bases; bases outside gene matches: 6. From germline, CDR1 is MGHDK and CDR2 SYGVNS. The CDR3 has 13 residues. The CDR3 here is CASSEGTGLAQYF. The CDR3 coding sequence is TGTGCCAGCAGTGAGGGGACAGGCCTGGCGCAGTATTTT.

The genes are TRBV6-6 and TRBJ1-1, with D possibly matching TRBD1 (5 bases). Trimming stripped 6 bases from V and 3 bases from J, with 11 bases between. This CDR3 is 13 amino acids long. CDR1 is MNHNY, CDR2 SVGAGI, per germline (reference sequence). CDR3 sequence (DNA): TGTGCCAGCAGCGGGGGAGGGGACACTGAAGCTTTCTTT. Its translation: CASSGGGDTEAFF.

The gene calls are TRBV4-1 and TRBJ2-1; the D is unclear. The CDR3 has 14 residues. Trimming took 6 bases from V and 0 from J, leaving 9 bases between them. Per the germline V gene, CDR1 is MGHRA and CDR2 is YSYEKL. This CDR3 reads CASRPTYSYNEQFF. The CDR3 nucleotides are TGCGCCAGCAGACCTACCTACTCCTACAATGAGCAGTTCTTC.

The chain uses TRBV5-4 and TRBJ1-2; maybe TRBD1 (5 bases). V was pared by 3 bases and J by 3 bases, with 21 bases between. Germline V gene lookup returns CDR1 SGHNT and CDR2 YYREEE (reference sequence). The CDR3 length is 17 residues. The CDR3: CASSSKLGVPGDYGYTF. CDR3 in DNA: TGTGCCAGCAGCTCAAAATTAGGGGTTCCAGGAGACTATGGCTACACCTTC.